A single sample is the source of the 21 T cell receptor beta chains below, sequenced in a study of cytomegalovirus exposure and HLA in healthy donors (dated by TCRdb to the late 2010s). Library prep was done by the immunoSEQ multiplex PCR assay. TCRdb obtained this table from immuneACCESS and retained in-frame rearrangements with V and J assigned. These tables miss some clones; where compared with another copy, unresolved V genes account for less than half of the shortfall, and the remainder is unexplained. The sample yields tens of thousands of clones; over 85% were counted once. The ten top clones hold 0.69% of the sample. Sequencing used PBMCs. Source of these receptors: a young woman in good health and CMV-seronegative.

The rearrangement uses TRBV6-4 and TRBJ2-2; 15 bases fit TRBD2. CDR1 is MRHNA, CDR2 SNTAGT, per germline. The CDR3 is made up of 19 amino acids. The V segment lost 0 bases and the J segment 5 bases; nucleotides outside the gene matches: 7. CDR3 coding DNA: TGTGCCAGCAGTGACTCGTGGACTAGCGGGAGGGCCTTAACCGGGGAGCTGTTTTTT. The encoded protein is CASSDSWTSGRALTGELFF.

V and J are TRBV9 and TRBJ2-2; TRBD1 aligns across 9 bases. Unmatched junction bases numbered 5, after V lost 4 bases and J lost 1 base. The CDR3 sequence is 16 residues long. Per germline, CDR1 SGDLS and CDR2 YYNGEE. The CDR3 region has the DNA TGTGCCAGCAGCCCCTGGACAGGGGTGAACACCGGGGAGCTGTTTTTT. Protein: CASSPWTGVNTGELFF.

The rearrangement uses TRBV19 and TRBJ2-7; 8 bases line up with TRBD1. V gave up 6 bases and J gave up 3 bases; unmatched junction bases: 7. This CDR3 is built from 14 residues. CDR1 and CDR2 (germline): LNHDA, SQIVND (reference sequence). The CDR3 is CASSLQTGVYEQYF. CDR3 nucleotide sequence: TGTGCCAGTAGCCTCCAGACAGGGGTCTACGAGCAGTACTTC.

This chain connects TRBV28 to TRBJ2-1; D is possibly TRBD2 (5 bases). The V gene's germline CDR1 is MDHEN and CDR2 SYDVKM. The V end was cut by 5 bases, the J end by 4 bases, with 15 bases between. The CDR3 has 15 residues. The CDR3 nucleotides read TGTGCCAGCAGTCCGGAGGCCCTGGGATACAATGAGCAGTTCTTC. The encoded protein is CASSPEALGYNEQFF.

V is TRBV5-4 and J is TRBJ2-7, with TRBD2 matching 13 bases. Germline V gene lookup returns CDR1 SGHNT and CDR2 YYREEE (reference sequence). V gave up 4 bases and J gave up 2 bases; unmatched junction bases: 3. This CDR3 is built from 15 residues. DNA of the CDR3: TGTGCCAGCAGCCCAGGACTAGCGGGGGCCTACGAGCAGTACTTC. Translation gives CASSPGLAGAYEQYF.

This chain joins TRBV7-9 and TRBJ2-4, with 8 bases matching TRBD2. This CDR3 contains 19 residues. The ends lost 3 bases at V and 0 bases at J; junction bases unmatched: 13. CDR1 SEHNR and CDR2 FQNEAQ come from the germline V gene (reference sequence). DNA of the CDR3: TGTGCCAGCAGCTTCTCTGGCGGTAGCGGGGTAAAAGCCAAAAACATTCAGTACTTC. It is translated as CASSFSGGSGVKAKNIQYF.

The chain couples TRBV5-6 to TRBJ1-1; D is undetermined. This CDR3 spans 15 amino acids. Germline CDR1 SGHDT, CDR2 YYEEEE. Trimming shortened V by 3 bases and J by 1 base, and 13 bases separated the two germline ends. CDR3 sequence reads: CASSSRRRGNTEAFF. The CDR3 bases are TGTGCCAGCAGCTCCCGACGACGCGGGAACACTGAAGCTTTCTTT.

The chain recombines TRBV30 with TRBJ2-5, with TRBD2 identical over 11 bases. The CDR3 sequence is 14 residues long. CDR1 is GTSNPN and CDR2 is SVGIG in the germline V gene (reference sequence). Germline trimming cut 5 bases from V and 5 bases from J; bases unmatched to any gene: 7. The CDR3 DNA follows: TGTGCCTGGTGCCCCTCTAGCGGGGGGGAGACCCAGTACTTC. Translated, it gives CAWCPSSGGETQYF.

The rearrangement uses TRBV5-4 and TRBJ2-3; a possible D gene is TRBD2 (5 bases). The CDR3 runs to 15 residues. The V end lost 4 bases, the J end lost 1 base, and 13 bases lay between the germline ends. CDR1 and CDR2 (germline): SGHNT, YYREEE (reference sequence). The CDR3 DNA sequence: TGTGCCAGCAGCCGGCAGGACTCCCGCACAGATACGCAGTATTTT. It specifies CASSRQDSRTDTQYF.

This sequence joins TRBV14 and TRBJ1-2; 7 bases map to TRBD1. Trimming took 6 bases from V and 8 from J; bases not matched to a gene: 12. Germline CDR1 reads SGHDN; CDR2 reads FVKESK. This CDR3 is built from 14 residues. The CDR3 DNA is TGTGCCAGCAGTCACGAGGGGGCAGTTGTAGGCTACACCTTC. Translating gives CASSHEGAVVGYTF. Together with reference TRBV14 and TRBJ1-2, the CDR3 gives the full variable domain: EAGVTQFPSHSVIEKGQTVTLRCDPISGHDNLYWYRRVMGKEIKFLLHFVKESKQDESGMPNNRFLAERTGGTYSTLKVQPAELEDSGVYFCASSHEGAVVGYTFGSGTRLTVV.

This chain joins TRBV25-1 and TRBJ1-1; a possible D gene is TRBD1 (6 bases). This CDR3 comprises 14 residues. Germline V CDR1 and CDR2: MGHDK, SYGVNS. Deletions cut 3 bases from V and 5 bases from J, with 13 bases between. The CDR3 DNA reads TGTGCCAGCAGTGAGGTAGGGGGAGGGACTGAAGCTTTCTTT. Amino acid sequence: CASSEVGGGTEAFF.

The V gene is TRBV7-2, the J gene TRBJ2-2, with 16 positions matching TRBD2. CDR1 is SGHTA, CDR2 FQGNSA, per germline. This CDR3 has 17 residues. Trimming took 5 bases from V and 5 from J; bases not matched to a gene: 5. In DNA form, the CDR3 reads TGTGCCAGCAGCATACAGGGACTAGCGGGAGGGACCGGGGAGCTGTTTTTT. Its translation: CASSIQGLAGGTGELFF.

This chain joins TRBV19 and TRBJ2-3, with 10 bases identical to TRBD1. This CDR3 has 14 residues. Germline V CDR1 and CDR2: LNHDA, SQIVND (reference sequence). The V and J ends lost 8 bases and 4 bases, in that order; junction bases with no gene match: 6. The CDR3 loop reads CASGDRGFPDTQYF. CDR3 DNA: TGTGCCAGTGGGGACAGGGGTTTCCCAGATACGCAGTATTTT.

This rearrangement joins TRBV9 to TRBJ2-5, with 11 positions matching TRBD1. This CDR3 contains 16 residues. Germline V lookup: CDR1 SGDLS, CDR2 YYNGEE. Trimming at V came to 3 bases and at J to 4 bases, leaving 8 bases not matched to a gene. The CDR3 sequence is CASSGGTGGGGETQYF. As DNA, the CDR3 is TGTGCCAGCAGCGGGGGGACAGGGGGAGGGGGAGAGACCCAGTACTTC.

The V gene is TRBV27, the J gene TRBJ1-4, with D possibly being TRBD1 (5 bases). This CDR3 region has 15 residues. Germline assignment: CDR1 MNHEY and CDR2 SMNVEV (reference sequence). V was clipped by 2 bases and J by 6 bases, with 13 bases between them. The CDR3 DNA reads TGTGCCAGCAGTTTAGGGGCCAGGAATGATGAAAAACTGTTTTTT. Its translation is CASSLGARNDEKLFF.

The chain uses TRBV25-1 and TRBJ1-6, with 7 bases that match TRBD1. Unmatched junction bases numbered 4, after V lost 6 bases and J lost 8 bases. This CDR3 is 13 amino acids long. Per the germline V gene, CDR1 is MGHDK and CDR2 is SYGVNS. CDR3 amino acids: CASSRTGDSPLHF. The CDR3 nucleotides read TGTGCCAGCAGCAGGACAGGTGATTCACCCCTCCACTTT.

The chain is built from TRBV2 and TRBJ2-5; TRBD2 might be the D (6 bases). V was shortened by 6 bases and J by 2 bases, with 19 bases between the two germline ends. This CDR3 comprises 16 residues. The germline gives CDR1 SNHLY, CDR2 FYNNEI. CDR3 protein: CASRTPSGAGQETQYF. The CDR3 nucleotides are TGTGCCAGCAGGACCCCCTCTGGGGCGGGGCAAGAGACCCAGTACTTC.

The J gene is TRBJ2-5, the V gene TRBV7-9; 12 nucleotides match TRBD2. The germline V gene has CDR1 SEHNR and CDR2 FQNEAQ (reference sequence). The junction had 16 bases not matched to a gene; V was cut back by 4 bases and J by 4 bases. The CDR3 extends over 19 amino acids. The CDR3 is CASSSLFRKLAGGGETQYF. DNA of the CDR3: TGTGCCAGCAGCTCCTTATTCCGGAAACTAGCGGGAGGTGGAGAGACCCAGTACTTC.

The CDR3 reads CAWSGGQVSASVWPQHF. CDR3 nucleotides: TGTGCCTGGAGTGGGGGACAGGTATCTGCCTCGGTTTGGCCCCAGCATTTT. This rearrangement joins TRBV30 to TRBJ1-5; TRBD1 aligns across 8 bases. The CDR3 has 17 residues. The V gene's germline CDR1 is GTSNPN and CDR2 SVGIG (reference sequence). The V segment lost 1 base and the J segment 9 bases; nucleotides outside the gene matches: 17.

The rearrangement links TRBV11-2 to TRBJ1-2; D ambiguous. This CDR3 is 13 amino acids long. Looked up from germline, CDR1 is SGHAT and CDR2 is FQNNGV. With 0 bases removed from V and 5 bases from J, the gap between germline ends came to 7 bases. Here the CDR3 DNA reads TGTGCCAGCAGCTTAGAGGGAGGATATGGCTACACCTTC. It is translated as CASSLEGGYGYTF.

The J gene is TRBJ2-3, the V gene TRBV5-1, with a tentative D call TRBD1 (6 bases). Germline CDR1 is SGHRS and CDR2 is YFSETQ. V dropped 2 bases and J dropped 2 bases, with 12 bases sitting between them. CDR3 length: 15 residues. Here the CDR3 reads CASSFQGRDTDTQYF. In nucleotides, the CDR3 is TGCGCCAGCAGCTTCCAGGGGCGCGACACAGATACGCAGTATTTT.